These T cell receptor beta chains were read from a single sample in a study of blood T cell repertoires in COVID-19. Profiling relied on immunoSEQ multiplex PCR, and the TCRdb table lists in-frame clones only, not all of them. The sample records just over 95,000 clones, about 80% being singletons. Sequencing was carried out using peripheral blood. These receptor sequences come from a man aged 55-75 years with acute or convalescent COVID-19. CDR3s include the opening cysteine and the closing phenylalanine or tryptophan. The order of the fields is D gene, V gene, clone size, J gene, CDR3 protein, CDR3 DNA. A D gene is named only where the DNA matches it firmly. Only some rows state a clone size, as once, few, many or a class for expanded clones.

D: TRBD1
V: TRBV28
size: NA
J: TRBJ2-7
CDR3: CASSLPQGAKQYF
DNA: TGTGCCAGCAGTCTTCCACAGGGGGCCAAGCAGTACTTC

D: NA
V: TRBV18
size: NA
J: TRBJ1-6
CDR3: CASSGTSSEALHF
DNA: TGTGCCAGCTCCGGGACATCCTCCGAGGCCCTCCACTTT

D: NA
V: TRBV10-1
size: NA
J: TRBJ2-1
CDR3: CASSEGGMDNEQFF
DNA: TGCGCCAGCAGTGAGGGGGGGATGGACAATGAGCAGTTCTTC

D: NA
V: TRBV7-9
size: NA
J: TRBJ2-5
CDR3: CASSLGVKETQYF
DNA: TGTGCCAGCAGCTTAGGCGTTAAAGAGACCCAGTACTTC

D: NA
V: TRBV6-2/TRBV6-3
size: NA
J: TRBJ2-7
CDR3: CASSPIPRAGAIDEQYF
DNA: TGTGCCAGCAGCCCTATTCCTAGGGCTGGGGCGATCGACGAGCAGTACTTC

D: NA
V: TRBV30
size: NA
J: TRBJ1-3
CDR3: CAWSESARTIYF
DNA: TGTGCCTGGAGTGAGTCCGCGCGGACCATATATTTT

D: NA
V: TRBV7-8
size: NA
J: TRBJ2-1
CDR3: CASSSGQTGNEQFF
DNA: TGTGCCAGCAGCTCCGGCCAGACGGGGAATGAGCAGTTCTTC

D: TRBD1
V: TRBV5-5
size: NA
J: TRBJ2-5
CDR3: CASSIPGQRMTQYF
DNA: TGTGCCAGCAGCATTCCGGGACAGAGGATGACCCAGTACTTC

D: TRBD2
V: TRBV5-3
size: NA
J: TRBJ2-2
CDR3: CARSTGTSGGANTGELFF
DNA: TGTGCCAGAAGCACCGGGACTAGCGGGGGGGCGAACACCGGGGAGCTGTTTTTT

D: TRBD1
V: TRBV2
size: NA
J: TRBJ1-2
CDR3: CASSEAHRGRGYGYTF
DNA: TGTGCCAGCAGTGAAGCGCATAGGGGGCGTGGATATGGCTACACCTTC

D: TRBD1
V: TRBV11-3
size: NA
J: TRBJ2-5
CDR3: CASSLDLLGQGQETQYF
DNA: TGTGCCAGCAGCTTAGATCTCCTGGGACAGGGACAAGAGACCCAGTACTTC

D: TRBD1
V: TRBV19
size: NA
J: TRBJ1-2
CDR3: CASLRTGTYYGYTF
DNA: TGTGCCAGTCTCAGGACAGGGACATATTATGGCTACACCTTC

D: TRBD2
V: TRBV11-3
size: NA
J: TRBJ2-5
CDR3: CASSFFWTSGGEETQYF
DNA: TGTGCCAGCAGCTTCTTCTGGACTAGCGGGGGGGAAGAGACCCAGTACTTC

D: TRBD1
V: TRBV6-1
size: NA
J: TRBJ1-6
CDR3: CASSASGTGGNSPLHF
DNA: TGTGCCAGCAGTGCATCCGGGACAGGGGGTAATTCACCCCTCCACTTT

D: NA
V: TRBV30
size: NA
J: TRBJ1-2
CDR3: CAWSIRQVFLNYGYTF
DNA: TGTGCCTGGAGTATCCGACAGGTCTTCCTTAACTATGGCTACACCTTC

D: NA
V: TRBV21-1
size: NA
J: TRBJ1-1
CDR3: CASSKGEENTEAFF
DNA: TGTGCCAGCAGCAAAGGGGAGGAGAACACTGAAGCTTTCTTT

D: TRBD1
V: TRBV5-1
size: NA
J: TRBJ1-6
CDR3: CASSLTQGQGWSPLHF
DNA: TGCGCCAGCAGCTTGACTCAAGGACAGGGGTGGTCACCCCTCCACTTT

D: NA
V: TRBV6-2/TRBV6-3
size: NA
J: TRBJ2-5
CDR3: CASSYAAGQQETQYF
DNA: TGTGCCAGCAGTTACGCAGCGGGCCAACAAGAGACCCAGTACTTC

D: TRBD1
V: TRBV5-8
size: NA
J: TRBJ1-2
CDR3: CASSHGQGSGYTF
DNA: TGTGCCAGCAGCCACGGACAGGGATCTGGCTACACCTTC

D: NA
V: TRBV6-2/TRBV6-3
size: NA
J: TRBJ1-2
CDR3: CASSYGQNYGYTF
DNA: TGTGCCAGCAGTTACGGTCAGAACTATGGCTACACCTTC

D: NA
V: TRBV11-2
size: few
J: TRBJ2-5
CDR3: CASSLDIQETQYF
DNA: TGTGCCAGCAGCTTGGACATCCAAGAGACCCAGTACTTC

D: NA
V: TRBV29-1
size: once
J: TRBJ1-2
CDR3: CSVARQGGNYGYTF
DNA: TGCAGCGTTGCGCGCCAGGGCGGAAACTATGGCTACACCTTC

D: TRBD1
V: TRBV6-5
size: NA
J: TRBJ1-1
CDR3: CAVRDRGSTEAFF
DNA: TGTGCCGTCCGGGACAGGGGATCGACTGAAGCTTTCTTT

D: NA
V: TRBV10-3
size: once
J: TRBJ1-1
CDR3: CAISESTGTEAFF
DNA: TGTGCCATCAGTGAGTCGACAGGCACTGAAGCTTTCTTT

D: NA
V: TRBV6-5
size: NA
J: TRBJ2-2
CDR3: CASSFSQADGELFF
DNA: TGTGCCAGCAGTTTTTCACAGGCTGACGGGGAGCTGTTTTTT

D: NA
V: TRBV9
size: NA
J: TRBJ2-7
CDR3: CASSADGGFYEQYF
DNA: TGTGCCAGCAGCGCGGACGGAGGCTTCTACGAGCAGTACTTC

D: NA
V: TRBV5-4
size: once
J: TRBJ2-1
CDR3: CASSLVGGEEQFF
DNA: TGTGCCAGCAGCTTGGTAGGGGGAGAAGAGCAGTTCTTC

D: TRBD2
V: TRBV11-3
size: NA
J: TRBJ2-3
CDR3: CASSSLAARTDTQYF
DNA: TGTGCCAGCAGCTCTCTAGCGGCCCGCACAGATACGCAGTATTTT

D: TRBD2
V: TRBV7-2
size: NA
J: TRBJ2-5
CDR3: CASSPPTSGRTQETQYF
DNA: TGTGCCAGCAGCCCTCCTACTAGCGGGAGGACCCAAGAGACCCAGTACTTC

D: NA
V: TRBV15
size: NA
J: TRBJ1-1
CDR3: CATSRDKWAGTEAFF
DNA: TGTGCCACCAGCAGAGATAAATGGGCGGGAACTGAAGCTTTCTTT

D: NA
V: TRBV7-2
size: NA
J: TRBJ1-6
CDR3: CASSLQGTNPAPLHF
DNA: TGTGCCAGCAGCTTACAGGGAACTAACCCGGCCCCCCTCCACTTT

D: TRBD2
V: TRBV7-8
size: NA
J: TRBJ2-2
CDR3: CASSYRTSGPTGELFF
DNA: TGTGCCAGCAGCTACCGGACTAGCGGGCCTACCGGGGAGCTGTTTTTT

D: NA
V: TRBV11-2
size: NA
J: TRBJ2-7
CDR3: CASSLAGESGYEQYF
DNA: TGTGCCAGCAGCTTAGCGGGGGAAAGCGGGTACGAGCAGTACTTC

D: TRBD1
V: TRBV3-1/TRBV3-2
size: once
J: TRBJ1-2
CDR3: CASSQAPGGVLSYTF
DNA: TGTGCCAGCAGCCAAGCCCCAGGGGGCGTTTTAAGCTACACCTTC

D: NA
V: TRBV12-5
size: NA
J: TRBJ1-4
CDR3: CASGLVLGGGNEKLFF
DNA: TGTGCTAGTGGTTTGGTACTAGGGGGGGGTAATGAAAAACTGTTTTTT

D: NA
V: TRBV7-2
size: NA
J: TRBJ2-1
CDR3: CASSLQQGRENEQFF
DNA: TGTGCCAGCAGCTTACAACAGGGAAGGGAGAATGAGCAGTTCTTC

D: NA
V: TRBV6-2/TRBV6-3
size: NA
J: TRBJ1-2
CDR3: CASSEDRPYGYTF
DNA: TGTGCCAGCAGTGAGGACAGACCCTATGGCTACACCTTC

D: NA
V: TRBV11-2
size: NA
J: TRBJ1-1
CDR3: CASSSNTEAFF
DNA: TGTGCCAGCAGCAGCAACACTGAAGCTTTCTTT

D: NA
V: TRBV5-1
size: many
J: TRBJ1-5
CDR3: CASSLEGQGNQPQHF
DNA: TGCGCCAGCAGCTTGGAAGGCCAGGGGAATCAGCCCCAGCATTTT

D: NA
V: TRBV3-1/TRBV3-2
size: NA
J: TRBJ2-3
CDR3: CASSQVLDSSSTDTQYF
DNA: TGTGCCAGCAGCCAAGTGTTGGACTCTTCTAGCACAGATACGCAGTATTTT

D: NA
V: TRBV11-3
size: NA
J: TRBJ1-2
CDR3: CASSLRSNSPYGYTF
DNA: TGTGCCAGCAGCTTACGTTCCAACAGCCCCTATGGCTACACCTTC

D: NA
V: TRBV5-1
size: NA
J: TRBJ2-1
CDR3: CASSLEPSYNEQFF
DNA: TGCGCCAGCAGCTTGGAGCCCTCCTACAATGAGCAGTTCTTC

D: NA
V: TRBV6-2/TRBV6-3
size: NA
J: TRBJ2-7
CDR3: CASSYMGQAYEQYF
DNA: TGTGCCAGCAGTTACATGGGACAAGCCTACGAGCAGTACTTC

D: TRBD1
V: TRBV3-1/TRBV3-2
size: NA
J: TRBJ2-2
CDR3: CASSFPPGQLTGELFF
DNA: TGTGCCAGCAGTTTCCCCCCGGGACAGCTCACCGGGGAGCTGTTTTTT

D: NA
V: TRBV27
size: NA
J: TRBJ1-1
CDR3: CASNSQAGTEAFF
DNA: TGTGCCAGCAACTCTCAGGCGGGGACTGAAGCTTTCTTT

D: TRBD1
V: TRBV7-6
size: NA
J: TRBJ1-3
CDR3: CASSLGQGARNTIYF
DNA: TGTGCCAGCAGCCTCGGACAGGGCGCCAGAAACACCATATATTTT

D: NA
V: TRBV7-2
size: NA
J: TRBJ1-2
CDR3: CASSLSLTVPYGYTF
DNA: TGTGCCAGCAGCTTATCCCTGACAGTCCCCTATGGCTACACCTTC